This TCR beta chain was sequenced during a study of shared clonotypes between healthy human individuals. Study-wide findings and caveats: Despite large depth, rarefaction showed incomplete sorted-subset sequencing.

Naive CD8 cells lacked CD45RO and underwent positive selection for CCR7, leaving out terminally differentiated effector memory CD45RA+ cells. Donors were Caucasian adults residing in Nashville, Tennessee, USA. This CDR3 region has 15 residues. Germline-derived CDR1 and CDR2 are LGHNA and YSLEER. The ends were cut back, 0 bases at V and 4 bases at J, with 13 bases in the middle. The assay was carried out at the deep level. Assay used: immunoSEQ multiplex PCR; TCRdb lists only in-frame clones, some missing. The sample includes about 2,100,000 clones, just over 90% seen only once; the top ten take 1.5% to 2%. As concerns this clone: Its antigen is unidentified.

The sample consisted of naive CD8+ T cells from PBMCs. This chain uses TRBV4-3 with TRBJ2-7; D ambiguous. This TCR derives from a young man in good health. Some clones in this sample may be carry-over from other donors' samples. This CDR3 is CASSQDTLSVYEQYF. The CDR3 nucleotides are TGCGCCAGCAGCCAAGATACCCTATCAGTGTACGAGCAGTACTTC.